The 17 T cell receptor beta chains below all came from one sample that was sequenced in a study of Ad26.COV2.S vaccination and SARS-CoV-2 variants. Regarding treatment: some 20 received Ad26.COV2.S at low or high dose, single or two shots; about 5 received placebo; per-sample allocation not given. The investigators took samples on day 63 after the first vaccine or placebo injection. Some clones are missing from TCRdb's copy, which holds only in-frame ones; the method was immunoSEQ multiplex PCR. Of some 450,000 clones in the sample, about 90% are singletons; the top ten hold around 4.5%. This material consisted of peripheral blood, taken in a trial of Ad26.COV2.S vaccine versus placebo. The receptors here all came from a person between 18 and 59 years old who received the Ad26.COV2.S COVID-19 vaccine or a placebo.

CDR3 residues: CATSKNTEAFF. The CDR3 nucleotides read TGTGCCACCAGCAAGAACACTGAAGCTTTCTTT. The chain uses TRBV15 and TRBJ1-1; D gene ambiguous. This CDR3 spans 11 amino acids. Germline V CDR1 and CDR2: LNHNV, YYDKDF (reference sequence). Trimming shortened V by 4 bases and J by 1 base, and 1 base separated the two germline ends.

This rearrangement joins TRBV15 to TRBJ2-7; 8 nucleotides agree with TRBD2. Germline CDR1 LNHNV, CDR2 YYDKDF (reference sequence). The V and J ends lost 0 bases and 0 bases, in that order; junction bases with no gene match: 10. CDR3 length: 18 residues. CDR3 protein: CATSRDPLTSGRSYEQYF. DNA of the CDR3: TGTGCCACCAGCAGAGATCCCCTTACTAGCGGCCGCTCCTACGAGCAGTACTTC.

The chain has TRBV6-2 or TRBV6-3 and TRBJ2-3; 10 bases fit TRBD1. V gave up 2 bases and J gave up 4 bases; unmatched junction bases: 9. Germline values: CDR1 MNHEY, CDR2 SVGEGT. The length of the CDR3 is 17 residues. The CDR3 is CASSYRDRGPLSDTQYF. The DNA for the CDR3 is TGTGCCAGCAGTTACCGGGACAGGGGACCCCTTTCAGATACGCAGTATTTT.

This clone was detected once. The chain carries TRBV19 and TRBJ2-5; TRBD2 matches 15 bases. V was clipped by 5 bases and J by 2 bases; unmatched bases: 6. The CDR3 runs 17 residues. Per the germline V gene, CDR1 is LNHDA and CDR2 is SQIVND (reference sequence). The CDR3, as DNA: TGTGCCAGTAGTCACGGGACTAGCGGGAGGAGACAAGAGACCCAGTACTTC. It codes for CASSHGTSGRRQETQYF.

V usage is TRBV4-3 and J usage is TRBJ1-3; unclear D gene. The CDR3 covers 14 residues. V was trimmed by 1 base and J by 0 bases, leaving 4 bases between them. CDR1 LGHNA and CDR2 YSLEER come from the germline V gene. The CDR3 region is CASSQVGSGNTIYF. Here the CDR3 DNA reads TGCGCCAGCAGCCAAGTCGGCTCTGGAAACACCATATATTTT.

The genes are TRBV3-1 (or the pseudogene TRBV3-2) and TRBJ1-1; TRBD1 is a possible D gene (5 bases). The CDR3 is 15 residues long. Germline assignment: CDR1 LGHDT and CDR2 YNNKEL (reference sequence). V lost 4 bases to trimming and J lost 3 bases, with 15 bases between them. CDR3 loop: CASSRPGSRYTEAFF. The DNA of the CDR3 is TGTGCCAGCAGCCGACCAGGGTCTCGGTACACTGAAGCTTTCTTT.

This clone has only a few counts. The chain uses TRBV27 and TRBJ2-5, with D possibly TRBD2 on 5 matching bases. This CDR3 region has 11 residues. V was clipped by 6 bases and J by 9 bases, with 11 bases between them. Germline CDR1 is MNHEY and CDR2 is SMNVEV (reference sequence). The CDR3 region is CASRSHGAQYF. Here the CDR3 DNA reads TGTGCCAGCAGGTCCCACGGGGCCCAGTACTTC.

The rearrangement uses TRBV7-2 and TRBJ2-3; D possibly matches TRBD1 or TRBD2 (5 bases each). V gave up 3 bases and J gave up 9 bases, with 10 bases separating them. Germline CDR1 reads SGHTA; CDR2 reads FQGNSA. This CDR3 spans 12 amino acids. The CDR3 DNA is TGTGCCAGCAGCTTTAGGGGAGACACGCAGTATTTT. It yields the protein CASSFRGDTQYF.

The chain couples TRBV29-1 to TRBJ2-5; D is perhaps TRBD2 (5 bases). Trimming took off 7 bases at V and 1 base at J, with 7 bases between the two ends. This CDR3 has 11 residues. Per germline, CDR1 SQVTM and CDR2 ANQGSEA. CDR3 in amino acids: CSGGLQETQYF. The CDR3 region has the DNA TGCAGCGGAGGACTCCAAGAGACCCAGTACTTC.

J is TRBJ1-2 and V is TRBV18; D is ambiguous. CDR3 length: 17 amino acids. CDR1 is KGHSH and CDR2 is LQKENI in the germline V gene. Trimming took 3 bases from V and 0 from J, leaving 17 bases between them. The CDR3 coding sequence is TGTGCCAGCTCACCGGCAGAGCTCTGGCCCTCTAACTATGGCTACACCTTC. Its translation: CASSPAELWPSNYGYTF.

The chain has TRBV29-1 and TRBJ1-1; D might be TRBD1 (6 bases). The V gene's germline CDR1 is SQVTM and CDR2 ANQGSEA. The V gene lost 4 bases and the J gene lost 11 bases, with 14 bases spanning the gap. The CDR3 contains 11 residues. The CDR3 region is CSVVARGAAFF. In DNA, the CDR3 is TGCAGCGTTGTGGCCAGGGGTGCGGCTTTCTTT.

The chain recombines TRBV7-8 with TRBJ2-3, with D unresolved. Per the germline V gene, CDR1 is SGHVS and CDR2 is FQNEAQ. The CDR3 has 14 amino acids. The V end lost 4 bases, the J end lost 2 bases, and 10 bases lay between the germline ends. The CDR3 region is CASSSKTFTDTQYF. The CDR3 DNA reads TGTGCCAGCAGCTCCAAGACATTCACAGATACGCAGTATTTT.

V and J are TRBV2 and TRBJ1-2; 7 bases map to TRBD1. There are 15 residues in the CDR3. CDR1 SNHLY and CDR2 FYNNEI come from the germline V gene. Losses at the gene ends were 6 bases for V and 8 bases for J; bases not matched to a gene: 15. The CDR3 DNA reads as TGTGCCAGCAGCCCCCGACAGGGAAACGCGGACGGCTACACCTTC. It yields the protein CASSPRQGNADGYTF.

This chain connects TRBV20-1 to TRBJ2-1; maybe TRBD2 (6 bases). This CDR3 region has 10 residues. Trimming cost V 3 bases and J 13 bases, with 10 bases left between them. The germline V gene encodes CDR1 DFQATT and CDR2 SNEGSKA (reference sequence). The CDR3 reads CSASREVQFF. In DNA, the CDR3 is TGCAGTGCTAGTAGGGAGGTACAGTTCTTC.

This chain links TRBV4-3 with TRBJ2-1; 10 bases match TRBD2. Germline V gene data show CDR1 as LGHNA and CDR2 as YSLEER. Trimming took 1 base from V and 7 from J; bases not matched to a gene: 1. The CDR3 runs 14 residues. The CDR3 sequence: CASSQVLAGNEQFF. CDR3 coding DNA: TGCGCCAGCAGCCAAGTACTAGCGGGAAATGAGCAGTTCTTC.

V gene TRBV11-2 combines with J gene TRBJ2-7, with D possibly TRBD1 on 6 matching bases. CDR3 length: 14 amino acids. Trimming shortened V by 3 bases and J by 3 bases, and 12 bases separated the two germline ends. Germline loops: CDR1 SGHAT, CDR2 FQNNGV. The CDR3 DNA reads TGTGCCAGCAGCTTGTCGGACAGCCTCTACGAGCAGTACTTC. This translates into CASSLSDSLYEQYF.

The V and J genes are TRBV9 and TRBJ2-5; 7 bases map to TRBD1. Germline CDR1 and CDR2: SGDLS and YYNGEE. The CDR3 loop spans 16 amino acids. Trimming removed 2 bases from V and 3 bases from J; junction bases left unmatched: 10. The CDR3 reads CASSVTPGTAKETQYF. Written as DNA, the CDR3 is TGTGCCAGCAGCGTTACCCCCGGGACAGCAAAAGAGACCCAGTACTTC.